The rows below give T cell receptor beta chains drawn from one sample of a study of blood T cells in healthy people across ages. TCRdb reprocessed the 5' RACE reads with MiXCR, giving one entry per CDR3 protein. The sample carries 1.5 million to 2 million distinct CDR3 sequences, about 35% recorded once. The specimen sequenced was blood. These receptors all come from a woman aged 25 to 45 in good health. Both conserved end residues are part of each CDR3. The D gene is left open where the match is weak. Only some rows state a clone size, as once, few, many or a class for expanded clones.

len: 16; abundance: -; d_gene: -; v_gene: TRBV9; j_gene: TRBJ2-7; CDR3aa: CASSDRSGSSYNEQYF; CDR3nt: TGTGCCAGCAGCGATAGGAGTGGAAGCTCCTACAATGAGCAGTACTTC
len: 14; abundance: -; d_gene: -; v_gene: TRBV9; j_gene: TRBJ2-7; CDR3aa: CASSTRDGIYEQYF; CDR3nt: TGTGCCAGCAGCACCCGGGACGGAATCTACGAGCAGTACTTC
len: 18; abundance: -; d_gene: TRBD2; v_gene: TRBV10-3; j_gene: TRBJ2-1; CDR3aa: CAISESRTSGIPTNEQFF; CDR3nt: TGTGCCATCAGTGAGTCACGTACCAGCGGGATCCCAACGAATGAGCAGTTCTTC
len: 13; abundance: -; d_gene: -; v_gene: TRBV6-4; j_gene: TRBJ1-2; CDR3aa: CASREGPRYGYTF; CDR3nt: TGTGCCAGCAGGGAGGGACCGCGATATGGCTACACCTTC
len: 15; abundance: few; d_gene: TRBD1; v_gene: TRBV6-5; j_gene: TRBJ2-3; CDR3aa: CASGEITGGADTQYF; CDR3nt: TGTGCCAGCGGCGAAATAACAGGGGGCGCGGATACGCAGTATTTT
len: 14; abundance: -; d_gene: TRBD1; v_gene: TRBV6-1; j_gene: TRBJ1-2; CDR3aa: CASSVGDSLCGYTF; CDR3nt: TGTGCCAGCAGTGTGGGGGACAGTCTTTGTGGCTACACCTTC
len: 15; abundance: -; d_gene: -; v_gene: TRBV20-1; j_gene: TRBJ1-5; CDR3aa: CSAPTGRTGNQPQHF; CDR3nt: TGCAGTGCTCCGACAGGCCGAACGGGGAATCAGCCCCAGCATTTT
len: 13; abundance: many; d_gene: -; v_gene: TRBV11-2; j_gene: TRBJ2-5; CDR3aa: CASSLNNQETQYF; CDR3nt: TGTGCCAGCAGCTTAAACAATCAAGAGACCCAGTACTTC
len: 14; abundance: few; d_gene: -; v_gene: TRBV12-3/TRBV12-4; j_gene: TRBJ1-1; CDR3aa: CASSLGAGKTEAFF; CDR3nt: TGTGCCAGCAGTTTAGGGGCCGGTAAGACTGAAGCTTTCTTT
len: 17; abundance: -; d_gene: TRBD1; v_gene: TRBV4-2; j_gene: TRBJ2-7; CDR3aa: CASSQDEMGQGDYEQYF; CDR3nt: TGTGCCAGCAGCCAAGATGAGATGGGACAGGGTGACTACGAGCAGTACTTC
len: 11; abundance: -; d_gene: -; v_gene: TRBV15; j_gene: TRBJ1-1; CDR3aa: CATSRGSEAFF; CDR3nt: TGTGCCACCAGCCGAGGGAGTGAAGCTTTCTTT
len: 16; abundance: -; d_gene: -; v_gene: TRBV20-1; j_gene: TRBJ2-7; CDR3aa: CSAAPLLFGVGYEQYF; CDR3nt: TGCAGTGCGGCCCCTCTTCTTTTCGGGGTGGGCTACGAGCAGTACTTC
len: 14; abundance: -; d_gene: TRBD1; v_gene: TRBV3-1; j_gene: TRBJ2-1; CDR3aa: CASSQGGQVHEQFF; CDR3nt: TGTGCCAGCAGCCAAGGGGGACAGGTCCATGAGCAGTTCTTC
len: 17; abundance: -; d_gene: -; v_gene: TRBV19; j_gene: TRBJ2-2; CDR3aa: CATLLGGEQGRIGELFF; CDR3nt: TGTGCCACCCTTCTTGGCGGCGAACAGGGAAGAATCGGGGAGCTGTTTTTT
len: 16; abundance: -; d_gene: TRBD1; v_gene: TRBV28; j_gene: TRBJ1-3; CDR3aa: CASSSSTGGTGNTIYF; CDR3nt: TGTGCCAGCAGTTCCTCCACAGGGGGAACTGGAAACACCATATATTTT
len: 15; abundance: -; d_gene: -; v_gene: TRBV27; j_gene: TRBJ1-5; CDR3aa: CASSPGTSAAQPQHF; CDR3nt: TGTGCCAGCAGTCCCGGGACATCAGCTGCTCAGCCCCAGCATTTT
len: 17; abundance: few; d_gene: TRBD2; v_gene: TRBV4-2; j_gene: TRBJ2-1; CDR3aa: CASSQMGLAGIYNEQFF; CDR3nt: TGTGCCAGCAGCCAAATGGGACTAGCGGGAATCTACAATGAGCAGTTCTTC
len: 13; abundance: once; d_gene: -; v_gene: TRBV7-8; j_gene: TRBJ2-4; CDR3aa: CASSLSAANEQYF; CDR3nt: TGTGCCAGCAGCTTATCGGCAGCAAATGAGCAGTACTTC
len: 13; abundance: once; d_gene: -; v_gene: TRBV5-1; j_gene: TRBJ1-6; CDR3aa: CASSLVIGPPLHF; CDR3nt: TGCGCCAGCAGCTTGGTTATCGGACCACCCCTCCACTTT
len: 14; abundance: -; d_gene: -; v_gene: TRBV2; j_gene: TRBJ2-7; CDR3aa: CATRWRGGTYEQYF; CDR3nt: TGTGCCACGAGATGGAGAGGGGGGACCTACGAGCAGTACTTC
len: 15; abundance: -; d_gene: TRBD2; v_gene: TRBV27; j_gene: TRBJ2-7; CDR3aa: CASSSFGGESYEQYF; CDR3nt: TGTGCCAGCAGTTCGTTTGGGGGGGAATCCTACGAGCAGTACTTC
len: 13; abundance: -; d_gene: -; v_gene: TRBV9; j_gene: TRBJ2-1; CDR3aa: CASSNGGWNEQFF; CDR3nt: TGTGCCAGCAGCAACGGGGGATGGAATGAGCAGTTCTTC
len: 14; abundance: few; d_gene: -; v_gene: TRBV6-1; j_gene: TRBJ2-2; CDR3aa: CASSQRGGTGELFF; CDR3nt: TGTGCCAGCAGCCAAAGGGGGGGGACCGGGGAGCTGTTTTTT
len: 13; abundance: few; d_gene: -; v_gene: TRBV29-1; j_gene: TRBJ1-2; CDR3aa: CSANGGYPYGYTF; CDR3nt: TGCAGCGCCAATGGGGGATATCCCTATGGCTACACCTTC
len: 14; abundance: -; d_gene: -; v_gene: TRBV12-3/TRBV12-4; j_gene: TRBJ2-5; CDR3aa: CASSKREFQETQYF; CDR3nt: TGTGCCAGCAGTAAAAGGGAATTCCAAGAGACCCAGTACTTC
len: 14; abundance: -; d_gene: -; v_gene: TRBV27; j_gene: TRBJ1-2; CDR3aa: CASSAEWGGYGYTF; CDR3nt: TGTGCCAGCAGCGCCGAGTGGGGAGGGTATGGCTACACCTTC
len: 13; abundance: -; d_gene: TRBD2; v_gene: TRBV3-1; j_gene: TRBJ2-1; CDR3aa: CASSQLTSTEQFF; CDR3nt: TGTGCCAGCAGCCAACTGACTAGCACGGAGCAGTTCTTC
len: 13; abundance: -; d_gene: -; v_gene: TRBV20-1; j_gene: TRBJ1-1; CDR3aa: CSARDTQNTEAFF; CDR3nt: TGCAGTGCTAGAGATACACAAAACACTGAAGCTTTCTTT